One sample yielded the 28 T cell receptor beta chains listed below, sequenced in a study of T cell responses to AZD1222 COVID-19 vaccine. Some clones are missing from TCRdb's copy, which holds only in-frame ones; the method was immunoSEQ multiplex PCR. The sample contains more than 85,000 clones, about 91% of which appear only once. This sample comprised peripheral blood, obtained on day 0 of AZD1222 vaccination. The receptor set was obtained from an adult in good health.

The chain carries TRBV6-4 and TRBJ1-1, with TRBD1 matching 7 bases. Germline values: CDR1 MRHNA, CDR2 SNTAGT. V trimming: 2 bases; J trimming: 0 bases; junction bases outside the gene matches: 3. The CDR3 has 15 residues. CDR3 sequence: CASSDKGALNTEAFF. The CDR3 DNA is TGTGCCAGCAGTGACAAGGGGGCACTGAACACTGAAGCTTTCTTT.

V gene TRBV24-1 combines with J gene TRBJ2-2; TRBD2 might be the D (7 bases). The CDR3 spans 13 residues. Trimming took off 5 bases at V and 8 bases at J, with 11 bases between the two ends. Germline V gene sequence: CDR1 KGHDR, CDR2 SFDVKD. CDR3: CATSGGGSGELFF. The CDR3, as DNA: TGTGCCACCAGTGGCGGGGGCAGTGGGGAGCTGTTTTTT.

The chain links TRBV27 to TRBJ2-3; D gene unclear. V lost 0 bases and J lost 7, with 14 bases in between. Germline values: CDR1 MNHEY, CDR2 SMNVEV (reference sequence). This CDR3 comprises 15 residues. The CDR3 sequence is CASSLSASWRYTQYF. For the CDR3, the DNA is TGTGCCAGCAGTTTATCGGCTTCTTGGCGGTATACGCAGTATTTT.

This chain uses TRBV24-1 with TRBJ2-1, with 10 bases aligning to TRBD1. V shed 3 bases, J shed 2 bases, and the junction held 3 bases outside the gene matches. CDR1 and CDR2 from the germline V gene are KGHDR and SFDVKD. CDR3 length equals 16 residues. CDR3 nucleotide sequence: TGTGCCACCAGTGATACGGGACAGGGGCCCTACAATGAGCAGTTCTTC. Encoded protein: CATSDTGQGPYNEQFF.

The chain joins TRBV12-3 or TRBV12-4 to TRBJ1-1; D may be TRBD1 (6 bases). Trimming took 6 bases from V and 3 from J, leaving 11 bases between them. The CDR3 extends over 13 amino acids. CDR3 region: CASRQRGDTEAFF. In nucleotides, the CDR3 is TGTGCCAGCAGACAAAGGGGGGACACTGAAGCTTTCTTT.

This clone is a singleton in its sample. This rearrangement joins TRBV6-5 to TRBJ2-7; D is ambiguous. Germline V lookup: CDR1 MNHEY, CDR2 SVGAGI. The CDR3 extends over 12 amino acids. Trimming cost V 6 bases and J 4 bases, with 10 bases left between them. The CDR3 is CASSRSQYEQYF. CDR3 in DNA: TGTGCCAGCAGCCGAAGCCAGTACGAGCAGTACTTC.

The CDR3 DNA reads as TGCGCCAGCAGCCAGGTAGCGGGGGGTTACAATGAGCAGTTCTTC. It yields the protein CASSQVAGGYNEQFF. The chain combines TRBV4-1 with TRBJ2-1; 10 bases are shared with TRBD2. The CDR3 totals 15 residues. Germline V gene lookup returns CDR1 MGHRA and CDR2 YSYEKL. V lost 3 bases to trimming and J lost 4 bases; unmatched junction nucleotides: 3.

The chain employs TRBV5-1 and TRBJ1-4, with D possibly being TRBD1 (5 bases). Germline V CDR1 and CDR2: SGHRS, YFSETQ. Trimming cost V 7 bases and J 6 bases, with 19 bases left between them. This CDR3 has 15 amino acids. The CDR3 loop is CASRLQPREDEKLFF. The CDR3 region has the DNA TGCGCCAGCCGATTGCAACCCAGGGAAGATGAAAAACTGTTTTTT. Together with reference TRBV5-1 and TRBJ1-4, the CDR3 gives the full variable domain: KAGVTQTPRYLIKTRGQQVTLSCSPISGHRSVSWYQQTPGQGLQFLFEYFSETQRNKGNFPGRFSGRQFSNSRSEMNVSTLELGDSALYLCASRLQPREDEKLFFGSGTQLSVL.

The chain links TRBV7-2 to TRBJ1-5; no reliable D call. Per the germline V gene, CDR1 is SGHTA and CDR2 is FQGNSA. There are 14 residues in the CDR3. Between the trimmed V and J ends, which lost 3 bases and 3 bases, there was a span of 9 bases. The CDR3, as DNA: TGTGCCAGCAGCTTCGGGTTTCTCAATCAGCCCCAGCATTTT. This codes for CASSFGFLNQPQHF.

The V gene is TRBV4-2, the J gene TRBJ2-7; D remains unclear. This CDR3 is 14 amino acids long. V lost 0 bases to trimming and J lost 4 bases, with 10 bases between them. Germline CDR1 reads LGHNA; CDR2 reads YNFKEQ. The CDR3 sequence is CASSQDLLGYEQYF. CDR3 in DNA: TGTGCCAGCAGCCAAGACTTGTTAGGGTACGAGCAGTACTTC.

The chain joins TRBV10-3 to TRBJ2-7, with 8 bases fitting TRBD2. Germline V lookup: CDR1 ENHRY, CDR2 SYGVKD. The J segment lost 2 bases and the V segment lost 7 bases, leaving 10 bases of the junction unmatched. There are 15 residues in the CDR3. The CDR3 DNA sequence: TGTGCCATCATGGGGTCTAGCGGGCAACCCTACGAGCAGTACTTC. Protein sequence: CAIMGSSGQPYEQYF.

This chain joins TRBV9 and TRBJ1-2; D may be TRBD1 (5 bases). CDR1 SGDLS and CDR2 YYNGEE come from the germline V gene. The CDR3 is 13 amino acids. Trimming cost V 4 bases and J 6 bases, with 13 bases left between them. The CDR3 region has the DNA TGTGCCAGCAGCTCCAGGGTGCGCCATGGCTACACCTTC. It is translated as CASSSRVRHGYTF.

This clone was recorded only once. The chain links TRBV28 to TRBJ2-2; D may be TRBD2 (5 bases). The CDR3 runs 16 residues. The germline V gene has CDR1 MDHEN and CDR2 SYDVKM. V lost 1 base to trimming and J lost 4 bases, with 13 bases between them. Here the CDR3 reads CASSLFDGRGTGELFF. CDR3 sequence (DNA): TGTGCCAGCAGTTTATTCGACGGACGGGGCACCGGGGAGCTGTTTTTT.

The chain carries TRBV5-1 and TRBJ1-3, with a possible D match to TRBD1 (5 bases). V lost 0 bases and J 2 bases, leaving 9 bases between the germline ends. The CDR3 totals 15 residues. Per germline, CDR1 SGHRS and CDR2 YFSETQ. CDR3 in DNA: TGCGCCAGCAGCTTGGATACGGGACCTGGAAACACCATATATTTT. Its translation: CASSLDTGPGNTIYF.

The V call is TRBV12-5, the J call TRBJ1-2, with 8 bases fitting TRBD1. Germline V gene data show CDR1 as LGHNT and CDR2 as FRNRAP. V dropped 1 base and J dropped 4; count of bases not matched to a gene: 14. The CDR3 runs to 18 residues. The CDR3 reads CASGLGGQASWWGYGYTF. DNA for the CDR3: TGTGCTAGTGGTTTGGGGGGACAGGCTTCCTGGTGGGGCTATGGCTACACCTTC.

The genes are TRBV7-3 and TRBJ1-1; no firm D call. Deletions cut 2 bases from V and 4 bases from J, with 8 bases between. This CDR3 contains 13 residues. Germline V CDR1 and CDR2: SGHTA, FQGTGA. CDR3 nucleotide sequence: TGTGCCAGCAGCTTAGATACCATCACTGAAGCTTTCTTT. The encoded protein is CASSLDTITEAFF. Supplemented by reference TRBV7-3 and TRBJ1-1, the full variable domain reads GAGVSQTPSNKVTEKGKYVELRCDPISGHTALYWYRQSLGQGPEFLIYFQGTGAADDSGLPNDRFFAVRPEGSVSTLKIQRTERGDSAVYLCASSLDTITEAFFGQGTRLTVV.

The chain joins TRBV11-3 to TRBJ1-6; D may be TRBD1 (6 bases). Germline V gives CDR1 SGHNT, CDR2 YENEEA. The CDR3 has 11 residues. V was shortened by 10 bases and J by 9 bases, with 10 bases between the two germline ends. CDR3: CAIRQVSPLHF. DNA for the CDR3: TGTGCCATTCGACAGGTTTCACCCCTCCACTTT.

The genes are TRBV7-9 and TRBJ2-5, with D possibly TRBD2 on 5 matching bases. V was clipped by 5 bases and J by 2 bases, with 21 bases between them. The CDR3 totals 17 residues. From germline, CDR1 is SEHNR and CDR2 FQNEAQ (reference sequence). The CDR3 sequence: CASSRPQLVPPQETQYF. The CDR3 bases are TGTGCCAGCAGCCGACCCCAACTAGTCCCCCCTCAAGAGACCCAGTACTTC.

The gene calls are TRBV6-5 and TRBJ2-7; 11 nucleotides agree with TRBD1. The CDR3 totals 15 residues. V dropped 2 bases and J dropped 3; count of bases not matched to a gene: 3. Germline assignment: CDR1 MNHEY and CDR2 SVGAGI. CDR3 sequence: CASSYAGQGVYEQYF. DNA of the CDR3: TGTGCCAGCAGTTACGCGGGACAGGGGGTCTACGAGCAGTACTTC.

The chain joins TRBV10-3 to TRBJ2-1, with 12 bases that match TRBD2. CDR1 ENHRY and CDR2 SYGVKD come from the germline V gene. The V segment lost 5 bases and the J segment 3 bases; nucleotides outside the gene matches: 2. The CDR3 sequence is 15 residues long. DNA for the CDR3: TGTGCCATCAGTCTAGCGGGAGGGAACTACAATGAGCAGTTCTTC. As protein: CAISLAGGNYNEQFF.

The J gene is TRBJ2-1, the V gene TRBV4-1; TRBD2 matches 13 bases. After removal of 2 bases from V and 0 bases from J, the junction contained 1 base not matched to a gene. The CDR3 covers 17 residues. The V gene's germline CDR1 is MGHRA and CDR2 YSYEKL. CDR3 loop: CASSQRTSGSSYNEQFF. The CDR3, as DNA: TGCGCCAGCAGCCAACGGACTAGCGGGAGCTCCTACAATGAGCAGTTCTTC.

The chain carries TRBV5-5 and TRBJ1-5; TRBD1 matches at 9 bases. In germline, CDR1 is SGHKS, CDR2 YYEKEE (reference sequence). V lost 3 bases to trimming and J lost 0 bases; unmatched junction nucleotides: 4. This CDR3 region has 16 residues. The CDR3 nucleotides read TGTGCCAGCAGCTGGGGGACAGGGAATAGCAATCAGCCCCAGCATTTT. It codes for CASSWGTGNSNQPQHF. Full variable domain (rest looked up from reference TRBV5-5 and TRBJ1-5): DAGVTQSPTHLIKTRGQQVTLRCSPISGHKSVSWYQQVLGQGPQFIFQYYEKEERGRGNFPDRFSARQFPNYSSELNVNALLLGDSALYLCASSWGTGNSNQPQHFGDGTRLSIL.

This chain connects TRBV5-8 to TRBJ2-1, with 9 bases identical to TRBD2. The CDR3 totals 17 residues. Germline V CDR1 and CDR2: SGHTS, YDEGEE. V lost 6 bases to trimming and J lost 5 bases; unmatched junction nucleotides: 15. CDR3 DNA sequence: TGTGCCAGCACGGAACCGGAGGGCCGCGGGAGGGACAATGAGCAGTTCTTC. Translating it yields CASTEPEGRGRDNEQFF.

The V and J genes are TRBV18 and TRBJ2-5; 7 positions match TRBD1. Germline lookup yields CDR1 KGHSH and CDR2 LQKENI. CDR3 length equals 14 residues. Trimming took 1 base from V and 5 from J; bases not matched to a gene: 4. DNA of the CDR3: TGTGCCAGCTCACCACAGGGGGCGCATGAGACCCAGTACTTC. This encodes CASSPQGAHETQYF.

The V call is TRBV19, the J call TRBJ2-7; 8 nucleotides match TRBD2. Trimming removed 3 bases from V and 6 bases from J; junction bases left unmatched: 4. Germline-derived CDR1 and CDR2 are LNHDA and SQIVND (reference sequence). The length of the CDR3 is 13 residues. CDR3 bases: TGTGCCAGTAGTATCGGGGGGGCCCGCGAGCAGTACTTC. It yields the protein CASSIGGAREQYF.

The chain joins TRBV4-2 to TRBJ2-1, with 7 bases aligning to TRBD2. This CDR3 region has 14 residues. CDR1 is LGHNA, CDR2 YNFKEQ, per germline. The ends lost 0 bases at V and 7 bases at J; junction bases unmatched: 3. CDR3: CASSQEIGRNEQFF. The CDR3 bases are TGTGCCAGCAGCCAAGAGATCGGGAGGAATGAGCAGTTCTTC.

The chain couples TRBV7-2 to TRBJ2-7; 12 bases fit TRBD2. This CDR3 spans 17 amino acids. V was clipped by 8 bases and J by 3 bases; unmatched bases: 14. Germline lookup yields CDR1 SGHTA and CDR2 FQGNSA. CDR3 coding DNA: TGTGCCAGCGGGCTAGCGGGAGGGCCTCGTCTAATCTACGAGCAGTACTTC. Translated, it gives CASGLAGGPRLIYEQYF.

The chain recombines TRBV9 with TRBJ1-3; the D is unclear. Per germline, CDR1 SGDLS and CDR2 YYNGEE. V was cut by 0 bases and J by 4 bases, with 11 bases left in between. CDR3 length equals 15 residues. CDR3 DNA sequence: TGTGCCAGCAGCGTAGGGTCCCCGGCGGGAAACACCATATATTTT. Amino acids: CASSVGSPAGNTIYF.